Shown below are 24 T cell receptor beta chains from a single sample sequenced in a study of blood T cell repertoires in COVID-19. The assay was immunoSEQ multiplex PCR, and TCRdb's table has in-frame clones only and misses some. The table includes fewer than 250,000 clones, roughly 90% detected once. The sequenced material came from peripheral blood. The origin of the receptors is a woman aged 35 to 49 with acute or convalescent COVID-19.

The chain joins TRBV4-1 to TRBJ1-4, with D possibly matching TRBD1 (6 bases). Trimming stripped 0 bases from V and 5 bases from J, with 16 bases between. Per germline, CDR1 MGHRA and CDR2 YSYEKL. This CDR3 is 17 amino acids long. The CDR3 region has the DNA TGCGCCAGCAGCCAAGATTTAAGGGGAGGGGGGAATGAAAAACTGTTTTTT. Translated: CASSQDLRGGGNEKLFF.

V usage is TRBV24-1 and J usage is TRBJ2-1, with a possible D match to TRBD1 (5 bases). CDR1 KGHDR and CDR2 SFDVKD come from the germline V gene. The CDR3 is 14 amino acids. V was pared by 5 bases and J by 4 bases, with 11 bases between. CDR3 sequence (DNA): TGTGCCACCAGTGGCAGCCACAGGTACAATGAGCAGTTCTTC. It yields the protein CATSGSHRYNEQFF.

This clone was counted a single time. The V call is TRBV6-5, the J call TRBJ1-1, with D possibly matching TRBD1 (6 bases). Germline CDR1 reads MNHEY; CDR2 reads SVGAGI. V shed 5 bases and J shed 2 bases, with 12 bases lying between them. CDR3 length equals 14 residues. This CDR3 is CASSPEGGNTEAFF. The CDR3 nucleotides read TGTGCCAGCAGTCCCGAAGGGGGAAACACTGAAGCTTTCTTT.

The CDR3 region has the DNA TGCGCCAGCAGCCAAGGAGGTTGGGTTAACTATGGCTACACCTTC. The encoded protein is CASSQGGWVNYGYTF. The chain uses TRBV4-1 and TRBJ1-2, with D unclear. The CDR3 contains 15 residues. The V gene's germline CDR1 is MGHRA and CDR2 YSYEKL. With 1 base removed from V and 1 base from J, the gap between germline ends came to 10 bases.

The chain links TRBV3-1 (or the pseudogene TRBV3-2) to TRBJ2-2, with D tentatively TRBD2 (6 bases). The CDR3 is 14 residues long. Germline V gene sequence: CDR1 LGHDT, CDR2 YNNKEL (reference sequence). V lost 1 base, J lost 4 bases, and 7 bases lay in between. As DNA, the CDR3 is TGTGCCAGCAGCCAAGTGGAGGGCACCGGGGAGCTGTTTTTT. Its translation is CASSQVEGTGELFF.

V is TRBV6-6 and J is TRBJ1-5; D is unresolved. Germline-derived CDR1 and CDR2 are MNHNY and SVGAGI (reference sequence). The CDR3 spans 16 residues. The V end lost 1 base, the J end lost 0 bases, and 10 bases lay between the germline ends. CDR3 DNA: TGTGCCAGCAGTTACTTGGCAGGAAATAGCAATCAGCCCCAGCATTTT. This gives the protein CASSYLAGNSNQPQHF.

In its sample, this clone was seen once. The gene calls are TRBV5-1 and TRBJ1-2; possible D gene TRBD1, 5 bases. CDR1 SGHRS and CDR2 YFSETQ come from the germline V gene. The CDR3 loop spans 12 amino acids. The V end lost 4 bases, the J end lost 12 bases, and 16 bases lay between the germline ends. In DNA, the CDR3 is TGCGCCAGCAGCCCAACCTTCGGGGGTCACACCTTC. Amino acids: CASSPTFGGHTF.

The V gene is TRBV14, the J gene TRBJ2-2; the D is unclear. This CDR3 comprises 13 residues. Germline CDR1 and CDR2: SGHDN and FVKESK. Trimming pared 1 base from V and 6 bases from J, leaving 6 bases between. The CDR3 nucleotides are TGTGCCAGCAGCCAAGTAAGCCCCGGGGAGCTGTTTTTT. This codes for CASSQVSPGELFF.

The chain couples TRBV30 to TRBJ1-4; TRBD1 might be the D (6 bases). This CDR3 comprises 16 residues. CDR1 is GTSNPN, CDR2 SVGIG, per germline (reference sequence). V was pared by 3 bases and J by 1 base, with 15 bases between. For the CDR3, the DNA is TGTGCCTGGAGCTCGGGACAAGGCTTAACTAATGAAAAACTGTTTTTT. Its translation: CAWSSGQGLTNEKLFF.

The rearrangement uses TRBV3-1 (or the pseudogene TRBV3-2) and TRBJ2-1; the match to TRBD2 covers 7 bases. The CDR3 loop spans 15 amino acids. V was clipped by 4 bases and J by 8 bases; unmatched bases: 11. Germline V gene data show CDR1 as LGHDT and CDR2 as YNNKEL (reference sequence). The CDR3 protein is CASSPSWGGQHEQFF. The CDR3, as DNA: TGTGCCAGCAGCCCCTCGTGGGGGGGTCAGCATGAGCAGTTCTTC.

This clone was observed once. CDR3: CASSLTGLGIYNEQFF. CDR3 DNA: TGCGCCAGCAGCTTGACAGGTCTGGGAATCTACAATGAGCAGTTCTTC. V usage is TRBV5-1 and J usage is TRBJ2-1; TRBD1 is a possible D gene (5 bases). The germline gives CDR1 SGHRS, CDR2 YFSETQ. Trimming shortened V by 1 base and J by 3 bases, and 14 bases separated the two germline ends. This CDR3 contains 16 residues.

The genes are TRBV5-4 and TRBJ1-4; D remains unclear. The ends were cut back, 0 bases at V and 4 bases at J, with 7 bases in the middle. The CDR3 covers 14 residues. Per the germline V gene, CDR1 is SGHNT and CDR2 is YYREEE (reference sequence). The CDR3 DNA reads TGTGCCAGCAGCTTGGCGGGGAATAATGAAAAACTGTTTTTT. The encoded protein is CASSLAGNNEKLFF.

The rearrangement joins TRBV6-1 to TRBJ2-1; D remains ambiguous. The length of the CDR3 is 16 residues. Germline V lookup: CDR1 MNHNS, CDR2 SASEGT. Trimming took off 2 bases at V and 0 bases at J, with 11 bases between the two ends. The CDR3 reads CASSESFASSYNEQFF. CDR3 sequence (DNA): TGTGCCAGCAGTGAATCGTTCGCCAGCTCCTACAATGAGCAGTTCTTC.

For the CDR3, the DNA is TGTGCCAGCAGCCCCAGAGGAGCCACTGAAGCTTTCTTT. Its translation is CASSPRGATEAFF. The V gene is TRBV7-9, the J gene TRBJ1-1, with D hard to call. This CDR3 contains 13 residues. V lost 5 bases and J 4 bases, leaving 11 bases between the germline ends. Germline V lookup: CDR1 SEHNR, CDR2 FQNEAQ (reference sequence).

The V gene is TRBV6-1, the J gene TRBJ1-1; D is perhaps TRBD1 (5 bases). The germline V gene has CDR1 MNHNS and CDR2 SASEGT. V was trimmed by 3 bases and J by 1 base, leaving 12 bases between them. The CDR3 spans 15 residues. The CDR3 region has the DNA TGTGCCAGCAGTGACCCCAACAGGCCGAACACTGAAGCTTTCTTT. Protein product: CASSDPNRPNTEAFF.

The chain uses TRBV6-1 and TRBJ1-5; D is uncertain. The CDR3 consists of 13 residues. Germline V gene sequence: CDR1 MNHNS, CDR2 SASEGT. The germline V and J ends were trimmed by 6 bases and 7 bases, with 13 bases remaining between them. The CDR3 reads CASRDGSGQPQHF. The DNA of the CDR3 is TGTGCCAGCAGGGACGGAAGCGGACAGCCCCAGCATTTT.

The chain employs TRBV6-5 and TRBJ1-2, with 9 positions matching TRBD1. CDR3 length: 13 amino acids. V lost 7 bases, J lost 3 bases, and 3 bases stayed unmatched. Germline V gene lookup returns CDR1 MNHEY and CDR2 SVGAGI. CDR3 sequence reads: CASTTGGYYGYTF. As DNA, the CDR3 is TGTGCCAGCACCACAGGGGGCTACTATGGCTACACCTTC.

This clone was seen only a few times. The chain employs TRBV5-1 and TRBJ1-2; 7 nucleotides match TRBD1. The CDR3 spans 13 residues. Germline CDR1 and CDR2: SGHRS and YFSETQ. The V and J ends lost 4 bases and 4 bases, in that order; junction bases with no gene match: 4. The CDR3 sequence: CASSDGDSYGYTF. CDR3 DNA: TGCGCCAGCAGCGACGGGGACAGCTATGGCTACACCTTC. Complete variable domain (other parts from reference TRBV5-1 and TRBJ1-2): KAGVTQTPRYLIKTRGQQVTLSCSPISGHRSVSWYQQTPGQGLQFLFEYFSETQRNKGNFPGRFSGRQFSNSRSEMNVSTLELGDSALYLCASSDGDSYGYTFGSGTRLTVV.

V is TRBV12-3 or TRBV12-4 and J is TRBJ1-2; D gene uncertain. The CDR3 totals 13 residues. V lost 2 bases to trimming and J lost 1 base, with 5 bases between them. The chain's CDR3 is CASSLIRNYGYTF. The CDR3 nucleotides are TGTGCCAGCAGTTTAATCCGTAACTATGGCTACACCTTC.

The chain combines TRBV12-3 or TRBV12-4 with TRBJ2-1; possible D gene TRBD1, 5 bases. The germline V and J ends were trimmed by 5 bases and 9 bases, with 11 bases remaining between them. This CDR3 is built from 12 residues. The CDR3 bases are TGTGCCAGCAGTAAGCAGGGTGCTGAGCAGTTCTTC. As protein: CASSKQGAEQFF.

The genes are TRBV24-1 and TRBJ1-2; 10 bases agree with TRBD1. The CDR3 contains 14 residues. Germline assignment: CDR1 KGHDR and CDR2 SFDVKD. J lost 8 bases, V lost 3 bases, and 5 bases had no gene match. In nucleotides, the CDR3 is TGTGCCACCAGTGATCGAAGGGACAGGGGCGGCTACACCTTC. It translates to CATSDRRDRGGYTF.

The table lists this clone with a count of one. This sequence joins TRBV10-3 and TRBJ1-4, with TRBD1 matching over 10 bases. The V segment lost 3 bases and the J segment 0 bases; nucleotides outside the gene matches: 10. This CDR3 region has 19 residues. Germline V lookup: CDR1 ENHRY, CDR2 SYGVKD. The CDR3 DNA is TGTGCCATCAGTGATCGTAAGGCGGGACAGGGGTCAACTAATGAAAAACTGTTTTTT. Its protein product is CAISDRKAGQGSTNEKLFF.

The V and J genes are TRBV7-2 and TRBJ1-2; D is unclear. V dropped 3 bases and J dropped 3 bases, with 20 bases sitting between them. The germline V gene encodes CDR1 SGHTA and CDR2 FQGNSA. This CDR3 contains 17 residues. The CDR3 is CASSLRGRFFSDYGYTF. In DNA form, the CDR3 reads TGTGCCAGCAGCTTGCGAGGGCGTTTTTTCTCCGACTATGGCTACACCTTC.

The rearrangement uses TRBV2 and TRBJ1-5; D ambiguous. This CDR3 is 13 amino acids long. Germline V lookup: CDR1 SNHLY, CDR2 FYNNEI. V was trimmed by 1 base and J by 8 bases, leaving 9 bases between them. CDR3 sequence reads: CASSEGGWEPQHF. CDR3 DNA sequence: TGTGCCAGCAGTGAAGGCGGGTGGGAGCCCCAGCATTTT.